This TCR beta chain is from a study of blood T cell repertoires in COVID-19. The repertoire was sequenced with immunoSEQ multiplex PCR; TCRdb's copy has only in-frame clones and lacks some. Altogether some 250,000 clones are present, roughly 84% being singletons, with the ten largest covering approximately 30%. Trimming took 5 bases from V and 0 from J, leaving 10 bases between them. The CDR3 spans 13 residues. Germline CDR1 SQVTM, CDR2 ANQGSEA. The source is a middle-aged man with acute or convalescent COVID-19. The V gene is TRBV29-1, the J gene TRBJ1-2; D not resolved. The source material was peripheral blood. The CDR3 region is CSVRVRANYGYTF. The CDR3 DNA follows: TGCAGCGTTCGTGTGAGGGCTAACTATGGCTACACCTTC.